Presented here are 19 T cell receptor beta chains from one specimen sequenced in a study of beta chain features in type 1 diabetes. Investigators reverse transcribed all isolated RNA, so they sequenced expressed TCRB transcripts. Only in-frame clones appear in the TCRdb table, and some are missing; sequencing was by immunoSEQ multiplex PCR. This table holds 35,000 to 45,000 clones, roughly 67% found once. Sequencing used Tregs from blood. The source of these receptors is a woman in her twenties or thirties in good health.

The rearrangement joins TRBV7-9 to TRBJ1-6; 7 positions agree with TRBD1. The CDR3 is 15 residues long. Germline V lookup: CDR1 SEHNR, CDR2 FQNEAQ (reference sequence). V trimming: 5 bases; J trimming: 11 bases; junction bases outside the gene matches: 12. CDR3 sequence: CASSPWDSTNPPLHF. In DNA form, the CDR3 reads TGTGCCAGCAGCCCCTGGGACAGCACAAACCCACCCCTCCACTTT.

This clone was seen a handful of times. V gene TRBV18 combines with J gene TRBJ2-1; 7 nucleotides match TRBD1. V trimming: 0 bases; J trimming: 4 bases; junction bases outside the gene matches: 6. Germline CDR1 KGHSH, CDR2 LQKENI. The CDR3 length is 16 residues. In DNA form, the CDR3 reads TGTGCCAGCTCACCACCGTTGGGACAGCTATACAATGAGCAGTTCTTC. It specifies CASSPPLGQLYNEQFF.

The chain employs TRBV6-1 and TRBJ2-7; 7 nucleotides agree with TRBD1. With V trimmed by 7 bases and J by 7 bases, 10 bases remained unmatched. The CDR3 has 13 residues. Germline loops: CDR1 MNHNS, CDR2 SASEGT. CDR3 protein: CASKWGRGSEQYF. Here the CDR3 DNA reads TGTGCCAGCAAATGGGGCAGGGGGAGTGAGCAGTACTTC.

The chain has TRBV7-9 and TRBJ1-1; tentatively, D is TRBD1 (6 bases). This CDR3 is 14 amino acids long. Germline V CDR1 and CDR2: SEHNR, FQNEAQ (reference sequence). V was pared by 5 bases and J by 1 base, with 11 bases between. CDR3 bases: TGTGCCAGCAGCCCGCGGGGGGCGAACACTGAAGCTTTCTTT. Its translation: CASSPRGANTEAFF.

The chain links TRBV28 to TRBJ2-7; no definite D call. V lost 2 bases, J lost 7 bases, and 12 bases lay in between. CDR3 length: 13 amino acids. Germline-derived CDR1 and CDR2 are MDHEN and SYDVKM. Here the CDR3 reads CASSLPGSGEQYF. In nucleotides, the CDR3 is TGTGCCAGCAGTTTACCTGGGTCCGGGGAGCAGTACTTC.

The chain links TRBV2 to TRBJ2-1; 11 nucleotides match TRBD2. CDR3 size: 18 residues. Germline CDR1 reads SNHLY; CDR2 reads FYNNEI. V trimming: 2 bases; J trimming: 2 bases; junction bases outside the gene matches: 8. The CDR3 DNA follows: TGTGCCAGCAGTGAACTAGCGGGGGGTGGGGTCCCCTACAATGAGCAGTTCTTC. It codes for CASSELAGGGVPYNEQFF.

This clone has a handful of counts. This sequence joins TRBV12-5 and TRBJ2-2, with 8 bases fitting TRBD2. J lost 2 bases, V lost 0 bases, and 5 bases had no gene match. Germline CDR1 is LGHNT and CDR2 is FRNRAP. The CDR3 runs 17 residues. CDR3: CASGLVAGAINTGELFF. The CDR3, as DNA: TGTGCTAGTGGTTTGGTAGCGGGAGCGATTAACACCGGGGAGCTGTTTTTT. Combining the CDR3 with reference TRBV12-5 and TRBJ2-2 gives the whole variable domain DARVTQTPRHKVTEMGQEVTMRCQPILGHNTVFWYRQTMMQGLELLAYFRNRAPLDDSGMPKDRFSAEMPDATLATLKIQPSEPRDSAVYFCASGLVAGAINTGELFFGEGSRLTVL.

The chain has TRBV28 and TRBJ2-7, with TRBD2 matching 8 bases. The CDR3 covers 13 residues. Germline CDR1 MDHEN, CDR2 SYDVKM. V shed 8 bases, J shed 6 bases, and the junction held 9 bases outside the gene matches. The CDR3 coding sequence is TGTGCCAGCCACCGACCCACTAGCGGCGAGCAGTACTTC. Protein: CASHRPTSGEQYF.

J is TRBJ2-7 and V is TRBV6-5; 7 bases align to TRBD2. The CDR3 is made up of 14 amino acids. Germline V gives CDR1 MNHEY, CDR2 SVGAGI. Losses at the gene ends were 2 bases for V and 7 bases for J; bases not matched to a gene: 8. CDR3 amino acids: CASSYVGLGGEQYF. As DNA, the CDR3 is TGTGCCAGCAGTTACGTGGGCCTCGGGGGGGAGCAGTACTTC.

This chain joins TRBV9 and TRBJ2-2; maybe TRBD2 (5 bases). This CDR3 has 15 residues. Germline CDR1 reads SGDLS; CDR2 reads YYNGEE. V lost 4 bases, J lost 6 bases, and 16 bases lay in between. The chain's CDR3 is CASSPAGLRSGELFF. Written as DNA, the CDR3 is TGTGCCAGCAGCCCCGCAGGACTCCGATCCGGGGAGCTGTTTTTT.

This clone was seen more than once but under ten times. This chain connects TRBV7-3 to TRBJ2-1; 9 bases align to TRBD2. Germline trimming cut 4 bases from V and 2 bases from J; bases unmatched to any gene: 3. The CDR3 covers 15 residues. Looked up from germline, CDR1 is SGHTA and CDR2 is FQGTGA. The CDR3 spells CASSSGLAPYNEQFF. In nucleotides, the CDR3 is TGTGCCAGCAGCTCGGGACTAGCACCCTACAATGAGCAGTTCTTC.

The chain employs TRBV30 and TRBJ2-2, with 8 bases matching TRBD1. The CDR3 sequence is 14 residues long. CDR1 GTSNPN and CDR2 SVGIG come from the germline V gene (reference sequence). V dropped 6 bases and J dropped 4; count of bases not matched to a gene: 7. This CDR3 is CACQAGGGTGELFF. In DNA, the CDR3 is TGTGCCTGCCAAGCAGGGGGCGGCACCGGGGAGCTGTTTTTT.

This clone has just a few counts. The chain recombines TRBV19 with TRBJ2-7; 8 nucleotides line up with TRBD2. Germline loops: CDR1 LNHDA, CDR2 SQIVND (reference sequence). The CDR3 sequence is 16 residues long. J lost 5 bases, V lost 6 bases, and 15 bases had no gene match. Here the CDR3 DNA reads TGTGCCAGTAGCCGAACGCGGACTAGCCGGACCCACGAGCAGTACTTC. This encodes CASSRTRTSRTHEQYF.

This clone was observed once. Written as DNA, the CDR3 is TGTGCCAGCTCACCAACAGGGGACACTGAAGCTTTCTTT. This translates into CASSPTGDTEAFF. The chain combines TRBV18 with TRBJ1-1; 7 bases are shared with TRBD1. Looked up from germline, CDR1 is KGHSH and CDR2 is LQKENI. The CDR3 runs to 13 residues. Trimming cost V 2 bases and J 3 bases; bases outside gene matches: 0.

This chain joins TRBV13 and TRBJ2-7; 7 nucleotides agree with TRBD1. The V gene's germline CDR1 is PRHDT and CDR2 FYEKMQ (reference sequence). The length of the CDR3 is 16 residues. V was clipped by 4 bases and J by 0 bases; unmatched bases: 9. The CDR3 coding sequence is TGTGCCAGCAGCTACACGAGGGGGCTCGCCTCCTACGAGCAGTACTTC. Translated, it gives CASSYTRGLASYEQYF.

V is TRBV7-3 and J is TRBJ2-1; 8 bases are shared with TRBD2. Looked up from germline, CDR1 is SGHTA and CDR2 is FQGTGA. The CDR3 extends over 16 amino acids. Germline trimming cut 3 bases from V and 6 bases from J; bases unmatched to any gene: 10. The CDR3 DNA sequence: TGTGCCAGCAGCTTCTCCCTTGCGGGAGGAGGCAATGAGCAGTTCTTC. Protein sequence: CASSFSLAGGGNEQFF.

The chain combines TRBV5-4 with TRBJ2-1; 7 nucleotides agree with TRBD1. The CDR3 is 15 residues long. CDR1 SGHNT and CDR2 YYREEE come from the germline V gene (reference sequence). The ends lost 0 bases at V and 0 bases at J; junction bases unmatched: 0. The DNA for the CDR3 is TGTGCCAGCAGCTTGGACAGGGGCTCCTACAATGAGCAGTTCTTC. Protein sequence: CASSLDRGSYNEQFF.

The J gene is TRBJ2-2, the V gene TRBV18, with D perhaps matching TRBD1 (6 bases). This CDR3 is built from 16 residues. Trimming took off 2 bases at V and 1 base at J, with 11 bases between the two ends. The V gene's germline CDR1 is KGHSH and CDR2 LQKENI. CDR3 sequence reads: CASSPGGHLNTGELFF. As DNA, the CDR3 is TGTGCCAGCTCACCAGGGGGACACTTGAACACCGGGGAGCTGTTTTTT.

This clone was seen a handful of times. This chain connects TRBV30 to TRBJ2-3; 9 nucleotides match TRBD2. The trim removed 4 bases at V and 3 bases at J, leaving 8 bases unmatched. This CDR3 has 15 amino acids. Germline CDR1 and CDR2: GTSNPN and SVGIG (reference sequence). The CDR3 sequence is CAWKRWTSATDTQYF. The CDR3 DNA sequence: TGTGCCTGGAAACGGTGGACTAGCGCTACAGATACGCAGTATTTT.